Sequencing of this T cell receptor beta chain was carried out in a study of T-cell memory formation after mild COVID-19 (dated by TCRdb to about 2021). Regarding the study in general: Most TCR sequence clusters were specific to one of the two donors. In a couple of donors, T-cell clones that expanded and contracted after mild COVID-19 were tracked by sequencing TCRalpha and TCRbeta repertoires over time. Two young, previously healthy adult volunteers, one female and one male, were included in the cohort. Beyond this particular receptor, the publication reports: Clones that contracted from day 15 to 85 showed balanced CD4/CD8 phenotypes, whereas a second wave of clones that expanded from day 15 to 37 leaned towards CD4+. Some responding clones were detected in pre-infection memory, suggesting pre-existing cross-reactive memory T cells joined the SARS-CoV-2 response. The study included only a couple of mild cases, and larger cohorts that include severe cases with pre-infection samples were judged to be necessary. Contracting CD4+ clones were located mainly in the CM and EM memory subsets, whereas CD8+ clones were found to be enriched in EMRA. The second-wave clones that peaked on day 37 were not confirmed to be SARS-CoV-2 specific.

Ficoll-Paque density gradient centrifugation was the method used to isolate PBMCs. About this clonotype itself: No antigen is known for it. Per-base qualities were not stored, and no clone one base away is much larger.

The sequencer was an Illumina NovaSeq 6000. Using 5'RACE with constant-segment primers, TCRalpha and TCRbeta cDNA libraries were constructed, with sample barcodes and unique molecular identifiers added in the process. RNA was extracted from every sample with Trizol reagent. Libraries were amplified in two PCR steps, with a second sample barcode and Illumina TruSeq adapters added in the second step. The libraries were sequenced on an Illumina NovaSeq using 2 x 150 bp paired-end reads. Under the source paper's analysis protocol: With migec v1.2.7, reads were demultiplexed and then collapsed into UMI-guided consensus sequences. Using mixcr v2.1.11, the UMI consensuses were aligned to TRA and TRB V and J templates and assembled into clonotypes. A clonotype was counted as expanded or contracted only if both edgeR and NoisET called the change significant, with noise models trained on biological replicates. For edgeR calls, the cutoffs were a false discovery rate-adjusted p below 0.01 and a log2 fold-change threshold of 1. As an exploratory analysis of dynamics, max-normalized trajectories of the 1000 most abundant clonotypes were examined by PCA with hierarchical clustering. Separately sequenced CD4+ and CD8+ repertoires were used to assign the CD4 or CD8 phenotype of responding clones. TCRdb redid the processing of the public reads, applying fastp at Q25 and MiXCR, and retained in-frame beta chains. Rows matching on CDR3 protein sequence are summarized as one entry with the most common DNA and genes. The V and J calls here are based on TCRdb, not the publication. The sample table lists fewer than 700,000 distinct CDR3 sequences, roughly 21% of them with a count of one. Approximately 8.4% of the sample is in the top ten clones.

The TCR sequence derives from an adult woman who had mild COVID-19 (a few samples of this study predate the infection). The sample titles of this study are shuffled in the database, so cell type and time point are left out; the donor was told from shared clones. The sequencing input was PBMCs or a T cell subset sorted from them (not recorded which).

The sequenced DNA is TGTGCCAGCAGCCATAACTCCAGGGGTTATGGGAAGCTGGACACTGAAGCTTTCTTT. This encodes CASSHNSRGYGKLDTEAFF. The V and J segments used are TRBV6-5 and TRBJ1-1; TRBD1 is possibly the D segment (6 matching bases). In the germline V gene, CDR1 corresponds to MNHEY and CDR2 to SVGAGI. There are 19 amino acids in the CDR3, from cysteine to phenylalanine inclusive. CDR3 DNA is the only sequence kept; it has 57 bases, read in frame from the first base. V and J lose 6 bases and 3 bases, and a span of 29 bases separates them.